This TCR beta chain emerged from a study of type 1 regulatory T cells. Study overall: An in vitro protocol generated T-allo10, a Tr1-enriched, alloantigen-specific CD4 T cell product. Study outcomes and limitations: Type 1 regulatory T cells had a more restricted TCR repertoire than non-type 1 regulatory T cells.

One entry per CDR3 protein results from TCRdb running MiXCR on the reads. The sample lists tens of thousands of distinct CDR3 sequences; 10% to 15% were seen once. This clonotype has only a few counts. Its antigen is currently unknown. V lost 5 bases to trimming and J lost 5 bases, with 8 bases between them. Per the germline V gene, CDR1 is SGHTA and CDR2 is FQGNSA. This CDR3 comprises 12 residues. The TCR originated in a human donor in good health. Sequenced sample: cultured non-Tr1 T cells, either the whole culture or a sorted T cell fraction (not recorded which). The chain has TRBV7-2 and TRBJ2-3, with unresolved D. In DNA form, the CDR3 reads TGTGCCAGCAGCCTAATCATAGATACGCAGTATTTT. This codes for CASSLIIDTQYF.